This entry describes one TCR beta chain. The sample belongs to a study of blood T cells in healthy people across ages. V lost 5 bases to trimming and J lost 2 bases, with 19 bases between them. CDR3 length equals 16 residues. Germline assignment: CDR1 MNHEY and CDR2 SVGEGT. Combining a sample-barcoded 5' primer with a J-beta primer mix, a second PCR ran for about 6 to 11 cycles. TCRdb reanalysed the 5' RACE reads using MiXCR and keeps one entry per CDR3 protein. The repertoire has over a million distinct CDR3 sequences, 35% to 55% of them found once; the top ten carry around 18%. The chain is built from TRBV6-2 or TRBV6-3 and TRBJ2-7; D may be TRBD2 (6 bases). The specimen was blood. The clonotype comes from a woman aged 55-69 years in good health. The CDR3 sequence is CASSALRRAGTYEQYF. The CDR3, as DNA: TGTGCCAGCAGTGCCCTTAGACGAGCGGGCACCTACGAGCAGTACTTC.